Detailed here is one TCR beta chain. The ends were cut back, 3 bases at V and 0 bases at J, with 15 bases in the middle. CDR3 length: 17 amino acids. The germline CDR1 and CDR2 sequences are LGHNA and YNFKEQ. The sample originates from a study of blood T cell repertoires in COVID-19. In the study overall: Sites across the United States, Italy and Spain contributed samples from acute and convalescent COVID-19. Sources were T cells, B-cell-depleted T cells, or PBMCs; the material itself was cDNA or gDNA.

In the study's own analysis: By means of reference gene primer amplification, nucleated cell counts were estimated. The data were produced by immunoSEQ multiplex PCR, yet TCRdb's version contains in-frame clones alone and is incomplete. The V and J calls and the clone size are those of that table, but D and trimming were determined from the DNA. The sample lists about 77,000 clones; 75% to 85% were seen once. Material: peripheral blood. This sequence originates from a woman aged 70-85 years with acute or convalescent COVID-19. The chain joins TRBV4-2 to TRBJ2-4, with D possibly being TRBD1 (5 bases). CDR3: CASSHVDRNLAKNIQYF. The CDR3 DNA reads TGTGCCAGCAGCCATGTCGACAGAAACCTAGCCAAAAACATTCAGTACTTC.